This record concerns one T cell receptor beta chain sequence. The germline V and J ends were trimmed by 3 bases and 3 bases, with 15 bases remaining between them. Germline V gene lookup returns CDR1 MNHEY and CDR2 SMNVEV (reference sequence). The CDR3 has 15 residues. Some clones are missing from TCRdb's copy, which holds only in-frame ones; the method was immunoSEQ multiplex PCR. The sample yields about 360,000 clones, 85% to 90% seen once. This entry is derived from a study of blood T cell repertoires in COVID-19. Sequenced sample: peripheral blood. The genes are TRBV27 and TRBJ2-7, with a weak D call TRBD1 (5 bases). The source of this sequence is a human donor in a cohort sampled during active COVID-19. The DNA for the CDR3 is TGTGCCAGCAGTTTCTTAGGCCAGGGTAACTACGAGCAGTACTTC. It encodes CASSFLGQGNYEQYF.